The clone carrying this T cell receptor (beta chain) was found a few times. Its antigen is unknown. Patients aged 18 to 65 had newly diagnosed hyperthyroidism lasting under 2 months. Each diagnosis drew on symptoms, thyroxine, TRAb, thyroid ultrasound and orbital computed tomography findings. The investigators amplified TCR beta CDR3 regions from RNA transcripts. TCR CDR3 underwent first-round RT-PCR with the HTBI primer set. TCRdb processed the multiplex PCR reads anew with MiXCR; each CDR3 protein has one entry. The sample includes fewer than 350,000 distinct CDR3 sequences, 15% to 20% of them seen just once. The entry originates in a study of T cells in Graves' hyperthyroidism and ophthalmopathy. General study findings and limits: Among thyroid clonotypes expanded above 0.001, most also appeared in blood.

This CDR3 is built from 15 residues. CDR1 and CDR2 from the germline V gene are MNHNS and SASEGT. Trimming stripped 5 bases from V and 10 bases from J, with 18 bases between. Sequenced input: blood. The chain is built from TRBV6-1 and TRBJ1-6; unclear D gene. The receptor comes from a woman in her fifties or sixties with Graves' hyperthyroidism. CDR3 in amino acids: CASSYRATKRSPLHF. The CDR3 DNA reads as TGTGCCAGCAGTTACCGGGCCACCAAAAGGTCACCCCTCCACTTT.